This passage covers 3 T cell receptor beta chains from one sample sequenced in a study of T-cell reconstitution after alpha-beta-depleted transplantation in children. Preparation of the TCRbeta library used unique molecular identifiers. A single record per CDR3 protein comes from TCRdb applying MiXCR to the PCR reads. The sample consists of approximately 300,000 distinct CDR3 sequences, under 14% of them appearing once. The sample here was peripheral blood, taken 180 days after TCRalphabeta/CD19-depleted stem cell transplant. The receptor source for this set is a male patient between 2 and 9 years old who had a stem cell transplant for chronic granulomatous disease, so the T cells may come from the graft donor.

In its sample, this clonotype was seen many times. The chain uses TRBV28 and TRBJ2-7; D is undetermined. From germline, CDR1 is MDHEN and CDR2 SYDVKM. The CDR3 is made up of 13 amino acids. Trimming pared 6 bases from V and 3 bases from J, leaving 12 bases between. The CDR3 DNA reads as TGTGCCAGCAGCCCGAACCCTTTCTACGAGCAGTACTTC. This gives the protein CASSPNPFYEQYF.

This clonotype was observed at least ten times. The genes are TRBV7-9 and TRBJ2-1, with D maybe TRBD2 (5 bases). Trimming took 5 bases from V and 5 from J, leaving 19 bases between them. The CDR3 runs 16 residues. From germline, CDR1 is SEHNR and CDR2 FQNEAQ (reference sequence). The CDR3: CASSQPSREINNEQFF. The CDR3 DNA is TGTGCCAGCAGCCAACCCAGCCGGGAAATAAACAATGAGCAGTTCTTC.

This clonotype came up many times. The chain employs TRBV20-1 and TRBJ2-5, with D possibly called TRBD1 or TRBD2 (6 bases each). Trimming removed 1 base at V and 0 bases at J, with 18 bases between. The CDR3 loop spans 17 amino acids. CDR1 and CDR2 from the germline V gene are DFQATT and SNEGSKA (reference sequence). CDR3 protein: CSARGLTGATHQETQYF. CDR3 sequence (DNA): TGCAGTGCTAGAGGGTTGACGGGGGCCACACACCAAGAGACCCAGTACTTC.